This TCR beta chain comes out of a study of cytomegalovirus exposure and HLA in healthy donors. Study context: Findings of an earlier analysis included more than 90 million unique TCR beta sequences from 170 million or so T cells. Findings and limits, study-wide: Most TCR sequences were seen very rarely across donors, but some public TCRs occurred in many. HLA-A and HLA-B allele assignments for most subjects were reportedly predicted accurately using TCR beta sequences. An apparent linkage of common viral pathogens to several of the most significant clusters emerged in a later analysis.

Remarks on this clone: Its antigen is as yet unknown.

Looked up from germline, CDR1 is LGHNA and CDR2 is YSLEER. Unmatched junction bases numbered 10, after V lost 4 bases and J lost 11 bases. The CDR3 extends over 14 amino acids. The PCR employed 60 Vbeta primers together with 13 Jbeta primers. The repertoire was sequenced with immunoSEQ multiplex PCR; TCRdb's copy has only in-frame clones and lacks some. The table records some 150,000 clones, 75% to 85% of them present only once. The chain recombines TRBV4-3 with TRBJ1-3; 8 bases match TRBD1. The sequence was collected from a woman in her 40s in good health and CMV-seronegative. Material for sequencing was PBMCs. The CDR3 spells CASSLDRGSQAIYF. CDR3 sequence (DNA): TGCGCCAGCAGCCTTGACAGGGGTTCCCAAGCCATATATTTT.